This T cell receptor beta chain appears in the sequencing data of a study of patients and donors after allogeneic stem cell transplantation. This clonotype was counted between two and nine times. TCRdb ran MiXCR on the RT-PCR reads and lists one entry per CDR3 protein. Of just over 55,000 distinct CDR3 sequences in the sample, less than 15% were seen once. Germline V lookup: CDR1 WSHSY, CDR2 SAAADI. V lost 4 bases and J lost 2, with 14 bases in between. This CDR3 comprises 15 residues. The V call is TRBV10-2, the J call TRBJ1-1; a possible D gene is TRBD1 (5 bases). Sequenced: blood, either unsorted or a sorted T cell fraction (not recorded which). The TCR comes from a human donor who was either an allogeneic HSCT recipient or a stem cell or donor lymphocyte infusion donor (not recorded which). It is not recorded whose cells these are; they may come from a transplant donor. CDR3 DNA: TGCGCCAGCAGTGTCTTGGGGCACCTAAACACTGAAGCTTTCTTT. As protein: CASSVLGHLNTEAFF.